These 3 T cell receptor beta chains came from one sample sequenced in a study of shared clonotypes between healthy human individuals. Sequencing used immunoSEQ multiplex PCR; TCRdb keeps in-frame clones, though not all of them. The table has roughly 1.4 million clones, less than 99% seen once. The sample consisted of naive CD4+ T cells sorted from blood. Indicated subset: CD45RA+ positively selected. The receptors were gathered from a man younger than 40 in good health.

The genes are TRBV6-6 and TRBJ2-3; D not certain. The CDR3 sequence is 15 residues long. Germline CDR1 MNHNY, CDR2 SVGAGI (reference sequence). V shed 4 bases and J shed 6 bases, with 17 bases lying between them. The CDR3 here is CASSSETWRKDTQYF. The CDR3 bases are TGTGCCAGCAGTTCTGAGACTTGGCGAAAGGATACGCAGTATTTT.

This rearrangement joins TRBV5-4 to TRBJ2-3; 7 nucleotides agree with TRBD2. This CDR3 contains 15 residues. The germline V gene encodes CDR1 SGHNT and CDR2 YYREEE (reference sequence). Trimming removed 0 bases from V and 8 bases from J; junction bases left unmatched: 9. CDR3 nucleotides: TGTGCCAGCAGCTTGGCCGGGACCGGACTAGGTACGCAGTATTTT. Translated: CASSLAGTGLGTQYF.

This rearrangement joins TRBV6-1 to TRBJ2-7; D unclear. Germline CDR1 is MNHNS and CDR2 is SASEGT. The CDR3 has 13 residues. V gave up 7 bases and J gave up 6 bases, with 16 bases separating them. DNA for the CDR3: TGTGCCAGCATTTTTACCTTAGCTGGCGAGCAGTACTTC. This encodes CASIFTLAGEQYF.